This T cell receptor (beta chain) was profiled in a study of long-term antiretroviral therapy in people with HIV. General study points: Relative to transplant donor controls, diversity remained lower despite increasing after ART. Pre-ART clonal expansion yielded clones that dominated the repertoire at all time points. Blood in the study was drawn between the mid-2000s and the late 2010s, possibly under older ART regimens, which may be less effective than current ones.

The CDR3 totals 13 residues. Deletions cut 1 base from V and 4 bases from J, with 8 bases between. Germline loops: CDR1 SEHNR, CDR2 FQNEAQ (reference sequence). In regard to this clone: As yet, its antigen is unknown.

In the United States, treatment was given to all participants with HIV. Running of the v3.0 immunoSEQ assay took place at survey level. Only in-frame clones appear in the TCRdb table, and some are missing; sequencing was by immunoSEQ multiplex PCR. The table includes 45,000 or so clones, about 95% detected once. The rearrangement links TRBV7-9 to TRBJ2-7; D may be TRBD2 (6 bases). This clonotype was obtained from a woman between 50 and 59 years old with HIV. The input for sequencing was unsorted PBMCs, taken 3.7 years after starting antiretroviral therapy. The CDR3 coding sequence is TGTGCCAGCAGCTTAGAGGGAGGATACGAGCAGTACTTC. This gives the protein CASSLEGGYEQYF. The full variable domain, rest sourced from reference TRBV7-9 and TRBJ2-7, is DTGVSQNPRHKITKRGQNVTFRCDPISEHNRLYWYRQTLGQGPEFLTYFQNEAQLEKSRLLSDRFSAERPKGSFSTLEIQRTEQGDSAMYLCASSLEGGYEQYFGPGTRLTVT.